This TCR beta chain appears in the sequencing data of a study of blood T cell repertoires in COVID-19. This CDR3 comprises 15 residues. V lost 2 bases and J lost 9; bases outside the gene matches: 8. The germline gives CDR1 SGHTA, CDR2 FQGTGA. Data came from immunoSEQ multiplex PCR; TCRdb stores just in-frame clones and leaves some out. Among about 200,000 clones listed, roughly 92% were seen once. This TCR came from a man aged 30 to 39 with COVID-19, enrolled during active disease. Sequenced sample: peripheral blood. This chain connects TRBV7-3 to TRBJ2-1; 9 bases agree with TRBD1. This CDR3 is CASSLWDRDSGEQFF. The CDR3 coding sequence is TGTGCCAGCAGCTTATGGGACAGGGACTCCGGTGAGCAGTTCTTC. The full variable domain, with the rest looked up from reference TRBV7-3 and TRBJ2-1, is GAGVSQTPSNKVTEKGKYVELRCDPISGHTALYWYRQSLGQGPEFLIYFQGTGAADDSGLPNDRFFAVRPEGSVSTLKIQRTERGDSAVYLCASSLWDRDSGEQFFGPGTRLTVL.